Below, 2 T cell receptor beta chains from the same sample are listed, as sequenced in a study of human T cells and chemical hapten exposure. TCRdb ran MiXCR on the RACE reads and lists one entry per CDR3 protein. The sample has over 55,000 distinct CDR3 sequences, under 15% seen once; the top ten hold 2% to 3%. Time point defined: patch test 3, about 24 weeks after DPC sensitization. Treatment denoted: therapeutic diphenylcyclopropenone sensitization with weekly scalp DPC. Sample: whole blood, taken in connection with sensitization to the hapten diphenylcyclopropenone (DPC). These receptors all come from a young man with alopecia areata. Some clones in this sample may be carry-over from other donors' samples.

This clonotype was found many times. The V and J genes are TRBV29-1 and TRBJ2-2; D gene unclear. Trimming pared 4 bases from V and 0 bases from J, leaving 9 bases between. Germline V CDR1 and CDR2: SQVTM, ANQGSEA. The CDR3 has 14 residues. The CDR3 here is CSVGRASNTGELFF. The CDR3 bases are TGCAGCGTTGGAAGGGCATCGAACACCGGGGAGCTGTTTTTT.

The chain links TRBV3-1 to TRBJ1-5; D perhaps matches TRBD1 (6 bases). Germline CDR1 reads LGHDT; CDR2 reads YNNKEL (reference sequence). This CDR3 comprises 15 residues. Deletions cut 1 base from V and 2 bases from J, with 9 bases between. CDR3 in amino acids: CASSQASGGNQPQHF. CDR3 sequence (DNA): TGTGCCAGCAGCCAAGCCTCAGGGGGCAATCAGCCCCAGCATTTT. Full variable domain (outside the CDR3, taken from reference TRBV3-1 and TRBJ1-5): DTAVSQTPKYLVTQMGNDKSIKCEQNLGHDTMYWYKQDSKKFLKIMFSYNNKELIINETVPNRFSPKSPDKAHLNLHINSLELGDSAVYFCASSQASGGNQPQHFGDGTRLSIL.